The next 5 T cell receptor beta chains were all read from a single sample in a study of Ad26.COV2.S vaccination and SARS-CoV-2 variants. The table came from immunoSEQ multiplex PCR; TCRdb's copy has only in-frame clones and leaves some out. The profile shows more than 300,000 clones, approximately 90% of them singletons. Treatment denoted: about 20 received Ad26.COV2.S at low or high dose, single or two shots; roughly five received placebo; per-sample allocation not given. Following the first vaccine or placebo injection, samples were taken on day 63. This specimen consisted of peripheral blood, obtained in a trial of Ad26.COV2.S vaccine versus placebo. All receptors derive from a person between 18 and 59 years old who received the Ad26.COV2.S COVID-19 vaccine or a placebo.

This chain's CDR3 is CASRGQGHYGYTF. CDR3 nucleotides: TGTGCCAGCAGGGGCCAGGGCCACTATGGCTACACCTTC. The V call is TRBV2, the J call TRBJ1-2; TRBD1 is a possible D gene (5 bases). From germline, CDR1 is SNHLY and CDR2 FYNNEI. CDR3 length equals 13 residues. V was pared by 6 bases and J by 3 bases, with 11 bases between.

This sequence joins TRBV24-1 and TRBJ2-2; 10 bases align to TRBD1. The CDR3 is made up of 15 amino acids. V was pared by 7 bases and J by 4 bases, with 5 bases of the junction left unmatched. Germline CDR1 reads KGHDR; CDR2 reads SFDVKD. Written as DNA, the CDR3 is TGTGCCACCAGCCGGGACAGGGGTAGCACCGGGGAGCTGTTTTTT. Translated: CATSRDRGSTGELFF.

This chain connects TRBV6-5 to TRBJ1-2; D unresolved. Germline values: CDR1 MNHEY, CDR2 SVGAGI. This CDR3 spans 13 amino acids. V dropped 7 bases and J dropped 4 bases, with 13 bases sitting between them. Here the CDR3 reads CASITGNRYGYTF. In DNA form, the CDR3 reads TGTGCCAGCATAACGGGGAACCGCTATGGCTACACCTTC.

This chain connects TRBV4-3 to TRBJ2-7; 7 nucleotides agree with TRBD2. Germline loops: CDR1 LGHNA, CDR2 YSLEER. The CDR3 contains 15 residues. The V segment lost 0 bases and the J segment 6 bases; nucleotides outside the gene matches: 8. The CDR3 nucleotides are TGCGCCAGCAGCCAAGATATTGAGACTAGCTCCGAGCAGTACTTC. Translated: CASSQDIETSSEQYF.

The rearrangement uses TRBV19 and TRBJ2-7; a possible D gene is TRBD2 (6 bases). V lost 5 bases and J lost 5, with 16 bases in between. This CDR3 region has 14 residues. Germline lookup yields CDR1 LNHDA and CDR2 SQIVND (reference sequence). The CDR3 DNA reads TGTGCCAGTAGTTACGGGACTGAGCCCAACGAGCAGTACTTC. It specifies CASSYGTEPNEQYF.